This paragraph covers one T cell receptor beta chain sequence. No antigen is known for it. The record has no base qualities; no much larger clone is one base away. The sample is drawn from a study of T cell responses to AZD1222 COVID-19 vaccine (dated by TCRdb to 2020 to 2022). Some background on the complete study: A total of over 230 trial participants underwent TCR sequencing, of whom 207 had received two doses of AZD1222 and approximately 25 had received two doses of the MenACWY control vaccine. Trial participants were enrolled into age subgroups of 18-55, 56-69 and 70-plus years, which contained roughly 140, 27 and 60 TCR-sequenced participants, respectively. The investigation overall reported the following: In the small 56-69-year group, the increase in depth fell short of significance, most likely because of low power. Spike-specific TCR breadth and depth rose significantly after two AZD1222 doses compared with day 0 and with MenACWY recipients. Most participants were white British and females outnumbered males, and the authors suggested that clonal diversity may have been underestimated. Only a handful of AZD1222 recipients were SARS-CoV-2 seropositive at baseline, limiting conclusions about previously exposed vaccinees. Because no day 14 peak-response samples were available, repertoires were characterized only after the peak T cell response. Epitopes outside the regions mutated in the B.1.351 and B.1.1.7 variants were reportedly recognized by nearly half of the unique spike-specific TCRs. CD4 TCRs associated with the vaccine covered the entire spike protein, and the dominant responses were in regions 160-218 and 743-854.

In the paper's terms, the time point label means: about 28 days (+/-7) after the second vaccine dose. Because spike-specific TCR depth and breadth did not differ between the two schedules, AZD1222 recipients who got a second dose at roughly 4 weeks were pooled with those who got a second dose at roughly 12 weeks. Vaccinee samples came from UK trials COV001 and COV002, including a single-blind randomized controlled phase 2/3 trial of AZD1222 (ChAdOx1 nCoV-19) in healthy adults. For TCRbeta chain sequencing, PBMC samples from trial participants were taken at day 0 and at day 28 after the second dose. The CDR3 regions of human TCRbeta chains were analyzed by immunosequencing. Per the original workflow: Repertoire TCRs were matched against a reference library of SARS-CoV-2-specific TCRs generated with the MIRA antigen-specificity platform. Breadth was defined as the fraction of unique TCRs that were SARS-CoV-2-associated. Depth was defined as the fraction of total T cells that were SARS-CoV-2-associated. Using the MIRA data, each spike-specific TCR was assigned both to the spike region to which the TCR was reactive and to a CD4 or CD8 class. Log10-transformed breadth and depth values were compared by one-way ANOVA with Sidak's multiple comparisons tests. The clones in this table, taken by TCRdb from immuneACCESS, are in-frame only. Not every clone is retained; where verified, under half of the shortfall comes from an unresolved V gene, and the cause of the rest is unknown. From that table come the V and J calls and clone size; the DNA was used to work out D and trimming. Here the sample has 100,000 to 150,000 clones; 80% to 90% occur a single time. Jointly, the top ten make up about 28% of the sample.

The CDR3 runs 16 amino acids, cysteine and phenylalanine included. Left in the record is the CDR3 DNA by itself, 48 bases read in frame from the first base. CDR1 and CDR2, per the germline V gene (reference sequence), are LGHDT and YNNKEL. V is trimmed back by 4 bases and J by 2 bases, and the junction contains 4 bases that no gene match accounts for. Here the sequenced sample was peripheral blood, taken 28 days after the second AZD1222 dose. The chain is encoded by TRBV3-1 (or the pseudogene TRBV3-2) joined to TRBJ2-3; the junction holds 12 bases that match TRBD2. The receptor was isolated from an adult who received the AZD1222 COVID-19 vaccine. The sequenced DNA: TGTGCCAGCAGCCCTCGACTAGCGGGAGACACAGATACGCAGTATTTT. This codes for CASSPRLAGDTDTQYF.